Included here is one T cell receptor beta chain sequence, with context. Its antigen is undetermined. The CDR3 has 11 amino acids. Germline V gene lookup returns CDR1 DFQATT and CDR2 SNEGSKA (reference sequence). Trimming removed 4 bases from V and 8 bases from J, with 11 bases in between. This sample was included in a study of CD8+ T cells in alopecia areata. Study-level background: Treated patients were dosed with oral tofacitinib, taking 5 to 10 mg twice daily.

The study, taken as a whole, reports: Sequencing of scalp samples also captures resident alphabeta T cells of normal skin. Relative to normal scalp, lesional scalp, especially alopecia totalis/universalis, showed higher clonality.

Sorted populations comprised CD4+ and CD8+ T cells obtained from PBMCs. Extraction of RNA preceded its reverse transcription into cDNA, which served as the sequencing template. TCRdb's copy holds only in-frame clones and misses some; the assay was immunoSEQ multiplex PCR. The table lists hundreds of thousands of clones, roughly 69% of them singletons. Sequenced here: CD4+ T cells sorted from blood, sampled at week 0. The receptor was isolated from a human donor with alopecia areata. The V gene is TRBV20-1, the J gene TRBJ1-1, with D tentatively TRBD1 (6 bases). The CDR3 DNA follows: TGCAGTGCTAACCGGGGGCTCGAAGCTTTCTTT. This sequence encodes CSANRGLEAFF.